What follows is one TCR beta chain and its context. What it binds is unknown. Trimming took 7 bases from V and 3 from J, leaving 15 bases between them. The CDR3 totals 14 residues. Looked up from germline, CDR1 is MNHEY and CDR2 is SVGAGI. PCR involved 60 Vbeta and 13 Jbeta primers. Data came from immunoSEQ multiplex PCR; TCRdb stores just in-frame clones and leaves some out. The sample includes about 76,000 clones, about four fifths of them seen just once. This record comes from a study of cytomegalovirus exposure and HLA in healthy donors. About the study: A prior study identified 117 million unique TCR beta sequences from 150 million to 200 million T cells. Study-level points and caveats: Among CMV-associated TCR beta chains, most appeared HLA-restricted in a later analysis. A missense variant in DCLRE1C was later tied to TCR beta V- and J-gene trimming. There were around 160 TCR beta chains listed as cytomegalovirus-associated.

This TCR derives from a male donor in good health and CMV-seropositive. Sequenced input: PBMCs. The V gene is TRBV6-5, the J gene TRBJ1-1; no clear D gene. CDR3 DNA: TGTGCCAGCAACGGACCCGGGCGGGACACTGAAGCTTTCTTT. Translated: CASNGPGRDTEAFF.